These 16 T cell receptor beta chains were sequenced from one sample in a study of neurological immune-mediated disorders. TCRdb re-derived calls from the 5' RACE reads in MiXCR, one entry per CDR3 protein. The sample holds approximately 60,000 distinct CDR3 sequences; around 3.6% are singletons and the top ten take about 3%. The sample taken for sequencing was PBMCs. Receptors were obtained from a woman aged 30 to 39 with multiple sclerosis.

This clonotype was counted at least ten times. The chain is built from TRBV20-1 and TRBJ2-7, with TRBD1 matching 9 bases. The germline V gene encodes CDR1 DFQATT and CDR2 SNEGSKA (reference sequence). This CDR3 is 15 amino acids long. Trimming removed 3 bases from V and 5 bases from J; junction bases left unmatched: 11. CDR3 sequence: CSARPAGDRGDEQYF. The CDR3 bases are TGCAGTGCTAGGCCCGCAGGCGACAGGGGGGACGAGCAGTACTTC.

This clonotype has ten or more counts. The chain couples TRBV28 to TRBJ2-3; D tentatively fits TRBD1 or TRBD2 (5 bases each). In germline, CDR1 is MDHEN, CDR2 SYDVKM. V dropped 2 bases and J dropped 0 bases, with 15 bases sitting between them. CDR3 length: 17 residues. This CDR3 reads CASSLHFGADSTDTQYF. Written as DNA, the CDR3 is TGTGCCAGCAGTTTACATTTCGGGGCTGATAGCACAGATACGCAGTATTTT.

Notes on this clonotype: The junction departs from the called germline gene at one end, perhaps through a read error. V usage is TRBV5-1 and J usage is TRBJ1-5; the D gene is possibly TRBD1 (5 bases). CDR1 SGHRS and CDR2 YFSETQ come from the germline V gene. The CDR3 is 13 amino acids. DNA of the CDR3: TGCGCCAGCGGCCGGGACTCGGGAGGGTCCCAGAATTTT. Translated: CASGRDSGGSQNF.

The table lists this clonotype with many counts. The junction shows a germline mismatch at one end, possibly a read error. The rearrangement uses TRBV5-1 and TRBJ1-6; no reliable D call. The germline V gene encodes CDR1 SGHRS and CDR2 YFSETQ. The CDR3 is 13 residues long. CDR3 nucleotides: TGCGCCAGCAGCTTGGAAGGAAATTCACCCCTCAACTTT. It codes for CASSLEGNSPLNF.

The chain links TRBV9 to TRBJ1-1; 10 bases line up with TRBD1. Unmatched junction bases numbered 10, after V lost 3 bases and J lost 8 bases. The germline V gene encodes CDR1 SGDLS and CDR2 YYNGEE. The CDR3 covers 15 residues. The CDR3 coding sequence is TGTGCCAGCAGCGCCGGGGGACAGGGGTGGGCCGAAGCTTTCTTT. It specifies CASSAGGQGWAEAFF.

V is TRBV6-6 and J is TRBJ2-1; 8 positions match TRBD2. Per germline, CDR1 MNHNY and CDR2 SVGAGI (reference sequence). The CDR3 is 17 residues long. V was pared by 7 bases and J by 8 bases, with 19 bases of the junction left unmatched. This CDR3 reads CASTVLRGSGSFDEQFF. CDR3 bases: TGTGCCAGCACCGTACTCCGGGGGAGCGGGAGTTTCGATGAGCAGTTCTTC.

The table lists this clonotype with many counts. The V and J genes are TRBV10-3 and TRBJ2-1; a weak D match, TRBD2 (5 bases). This CDR3 region has 14 residues. The ends were cut back, 5 bases at V and 6 bases at J, with 14 bases in the middle. The germline gives CDR1 ENHRY, CDR2 SYGVKD. The CDR3 is CAISNRGPRNEQFF. CDR3 DNA sequence: TGTGCCATCAGTAACCGGGGTCCTCGCAATGAGCAGTTCTTC.

In its sample, this clonotype was seen many times. V is TRBV29-1 and J is TRBJ2-7, with 11 bases that match TRBD2. The CDR3 is made up of 14 amino acids. CDR1 SQVTM and CDR2 ANQGSEA come from the germline V gene. Losses at the gene ends were 6 bases for V and 1 base for J; bases not matched to a gene: 5. CDR3 in amino acids: CSVSLAGGSYEQYF. CDR3 DNA sequence: TGCAGCGTATCGCTAGCGGGGGGATCCTACGAGCAGTACTTC.

This clonotype was observed a handful of times. This may come from a read error, since a much larger clone is one base off. The CDR3 carries no conserved terminal phenylalanine or tryptophan, so it likely arises from a read error. This chain uses TRBV3-1 with TRBJ1-6; no clear D gene. V shed 5 bases and J shed 14 bases, with 13 bases lying between them. Germline loops: CDR1 LGHDT, CDR2 YNNKEL (reference sequence). This CDR3 is built from 12 residues. The DNA for the CDR3 is TGTGCCAGCAGCTCCCCGGCCGATGCCCTCCACTAT. This gives the protein CASSSPADALHY.

This clonotype was seen many times. This chain uses TRBV29-1 with TRBJ2-3; D is unclear. Trimming cost V 2 bases and J 1 base, with 7 bases left between them. The V gene's germline CDR1 is SQVTM and CDR2 ANQGSEA. This CDR3 region has 13 residues. CDR3 nucleotide sequence: TGCAGCGTTGAAAGGTCGGGCACAGATACGCAGTATTTT. This gives the protein CSVERSGTDTQYF.

This clonotype came up many times. This chain uses TRBV29-1 with TRBJ2-1; D gene uncertain. The V end was cut by 3 bases, the J end by 6 bases, with 12 bases between. The CDR3 is 13 amino acids. Germline CDR1 reads SQVTM; CDR2 reads ANQGSEA. CDR3 sequence reads: CSVDGSLGNEQFF. CDR3 DNA: TGCAGCGTTGATGGGTCTTTAGGCAATGAGCAGTTCTTC.

In its sample, this clonotype was seen many times. This sequence joins TRBV5-1 and TRBJ2-7, with 10 bases fitting TRBD1. CDR3 size: 15 residues. Looked up from germline, CDR1 is SGHRS and CDR2 is YFSETQ. V shed 0 bases and J 3 bases; nucleotides not matched to a gene: 3. The CDR3 bases are TGCGCCAGCAGCTTGGGGACAGGGGGGATCTACGAGCAGTACTTC. Residues: CASSLGTGGIYEQYF.

This clonotype was detected many times. The V gene is TRBV18, the J gene TRBJ2-2; possible D gene TRBD2, 5 bases. Trimming shortened V by 4 bases and J by 5 bases, and 11 bases separated the two germline ends. Per the germline V gene, CDR1 is KGHSH and CDR2 is LQKENI. This CDR3 spans 14 amino acids. CDR3 in amino acids: CASSLKRETGELFF. For the CDR3, the DNA is TGTGCCAGCTCACTTAAGAGGGAAACCGGGGAGCTGTTTTTT.

This clonotype was seen repeatedly, ten times or more. V and J are TRBV12-3 or TRBV12-4 and TRBJ2-7; TRBD2 is a possible D gene (5 bases). V shed 5 bases and J shed 2 bases, with 10 bases lying between them. The CDR3 loop spans 13 amino acids. The CDR3 is CASSPTLAYEQYF. As DNA, the CDR3 is TGTGCCAGCAGTCCGACACTAGCCTACGAGCAGTACTTC.

Many counts were recorded for this clonotype. This rearrangement joins TRBV7-6 to TRBJ1-1; D not certain. CDR1 is SGHVS, CDR2 FNYEAQ, per germline. The CDR3 consists of 13 residues. Deletions cut 5 bases from V and 0 bases from J, with 7 bases between. DNA of the CDR3: TGTGCCAGCAGCCCCCGGGTGAACACTGAAGCTTTCTTT. This encodes CASSPRVNTEAFF.

On this clonotype itself: Possible read error: a much larger clone is one base away. The V and J genes are TRBV11-2 and TRBJ2-4; D gene ambiguous. Trimming took 0 bases from V and 2 from J, leaving 5 bases between them. The CDR3 loop spans 14 amino acids. From germline, CDR1 is SGHAT and CDR2 FQNNGV. This chain's CDR3 is CASSLDRTKNIQYF. The DNA of the CDR3 is TGTGCCAGCAGCTTAGACAGGACCAAAAACATTCAGTACTTC. The full variable domain, in which reference TRBV11-2 and TRBJ2-4 provide the parts outside the CDR3, is EAGVAQSPRYKIIEKRQSVAFWCNPISGHATLYWYQQILGQGPKLLIQFQNNGVVDDSQLPKDRFSAERLKGVDSTLKIQPAKLEDSAVYLCASSLDRTKNIQYFGAGTRLSVL.